This TCR beta chain was identified during a study of cytomegalovirus exposure and HLA in healthy donors. Study information: Within the Caucasian-associated ancestry cluster were more than 75% of the approximately 400 genotyped donors.

V was pared by 8 bases and J by 6 bases, with 17 bases of the junction left unmatched. The CDR3 is 16 residues long. Germline lookup yields CDR1 SNHLY and CDR2 FYNNEI. Study-wide findings and caveats: In an earlier analysis, about 87% or about 30%: the productive usage of most TCR beta V segments. A later analysis linked a missense DCLRE1C variant to TCR beta V- and J-gene trimming.

Despite likely unrecorded immune exposures, the donors were nominally healthy at the time of sampling. PCR employed 60 Vbeta and 13 Jbeta primers. Here immunoSEQ multiplex PCR was the method, and the copy in TCRdb shows in-frame clones only, minus some. This sample carries 190,000 or so clones, around four fifths of them seen once, and the ten largest clones take 1.5% to 2%. This clone was observed once. Its antigen is currently unknown. The rearrangement links TRBV2 to TRBJ2-7; TRBD1 aligns across 9 bases. The receptor's source is a man aged 45 to 65 in good health and CMV-seronegative. What was sequenced was PBMCs. CDR3 nucleotides: TGTGCCAGCGCGGAAACCGTAGGGACAGGGCTTACCGAGCAGTACTTC. Amino acids: CASAETVGTGLTEQYF.